The next 10 T cell receptor beta chains were all read from a single sample in a study of human T cells and chemical hapten exposure. Each CDR3 protein gets one entry after TCRdb re-called the RACE reads with MiXCR. The sample shows 250,000 or so distinct CDR3 sequences, approximately 8% of them seen only once. Regarding time point: pre-sensitization, week 0. Documented treatment: therapeutic diphenylcyclopropenone sensitization with weekly scalp DPC. The sample was whole blood, taken in connection with sensitization to the hapten diphenylcyclopropenone (DPC). All receptors derive from a man younger than 30 with alopecia areata. Some clones in this sample may be carry-over from other donors' samples.

The chain couples TRBV6-5 to TRBJ2-3; D is uncertain. CDR1 and CDR2 (germline): MNHEY, SVGAGI. There are 14 residues in the CDR3. V lost 0 bases and J 1 base, leaving 5 bases between the germline ends. The CDR3 here is CASSYSYGTDTQYF. The CDR3 bases are TGTGCCAGCAGTTACTCGTATGGCACAGATACGCAGTATTTT.

V is TRBV28 and J is TRBJ2-3; D remains unclear. Between the trimmed V and J ends, which lost 6 bases and 4 bases, there was a span of 14 bases. The CDR3 contains 14 residues. Germline V CDR1 and CDR2: MDHEN, SYDVKM. Here the CDR3 reads CASRFPKRADTQYF. CDR3 in DNA: TGTGCCAGCAGGTTCCCGAAGCGAGCAGATACGCAGTATTTT. The full variable domain, with the rest looked up from reference TRBV28 and TRBJ2-3, is DVKVTQSSRYLVKRTGEKVFLECVQDMDHENMFWYRQDPGLGLRLIYFSYDVKMKEKGDIPEGYSVSREKKERFSLILESASTNQTSMYLCASRFPKRADTQYFGPGTRLTVL.

The rearrangement links TRBV29-1 to TRBJ1-1, with TRBD1 as a possible D gene (5 bases). V lost 7 bases, J lost 1 base, and 10 bases lay in between. Germline V lookup: CDR1 SQVTM, CDR2 ANQGSEA. This CDR3 is built from 12 residues. The CDR3 sequence is CSGKTENTEAFF. The DNA for the CDR3 is TGCAGCGGTAAGACAGAGAACACTGAAGCTTTCTTT.

This clonotype was observed a few times. The chain recombines TRBV6-2 or TRBV6-3 with TRBJ1-3, with D hard to call. This CDR3 spans 11 amino acids. Germline V CDR1 and CDR2: MNHEY, SVGEGT. V shed 7 bases and J shed 8 bases, with 9 bases lying between them. The CDR3 region is CASTTGDTIYF. The CDR3 DNA reads TGTGCCAGCACTACCGGGGACACCATATATTTT.

The chain recombines TRBV15 with TRBJ2-5; 9 positions match TRBD2. Germline loops: CDR1 LNHNV, CDR2 YYDKDF (reference sequence). This CDR3 is built from 16 residues. The V gene end was trimmed by 5 bases and the J gene end by 0 bases; junction bases not matched to a gene: 7. The CDR3 region has the DNA TGTGCCACCAGCGACCCGACTAGCGGAAACCAAGAGACCCAGTACTTC. Protein sequence: CATSDPTSGNQETQYF.

This clonotype has only a few counts. The V gene is TRBV7-3, the J gene TRBJ2-5; a weak D match, TRBD2 (5 bases). CDR1 is SGHTA and CDR2 is FQGTGA in the germline V gene. The CDR3 spans 16 residues. Trimming took 2 bases from V and 2 from J, leaving 15 bases between them. The CDR3 nucleotides are TGTGCCAGCAGCTTAGGACCGGGGTCGGGGCAAGAGACCCAGTACTTC. Its protein product is CASSLGPGSGQETQYF. Combining the CDR3 with reference TRBV7-3 and TRBJ2-5 gives the whole variable domain GAGVSQTPSNKVTEKGKYVELRCDPISGHTALYWYRQSLGQGPEFLIYFQGTGAADDSGLPNDRFFAVRPEGSVSTLKIQRTERGDSAVYLCASSLGPGSGQETQYFGPGTRLLVL.

At least ten counts were recorded for this clonotype. The chain employs TRBV7-3 and TRBJ1-3; unclear D gene. The germline V gene has CDR1 SGHTA and CDR2 FQGTGA. The CDR3 covers 16 residues. V lost 2 bases, J lost 2 bases, and 13 bases lay in between. The CDR3 bases are TGTGCCAGCAGCTTAGGACCCGCAAGGGCTGGAAACACCATATATTTT. Residues: CASSLGPARAGNTIYF.

The rearrangement uses TRBV7-8 and TRBJ2-2; weak D call: TRBD1 (6 bases). From germline, CDR1 is SGHVS and CDR2 FQNEAQ. The CDR3 has 13 amino acids. V was cut by 1 base and J by 6 bases, with 6 bases left in between. The CDR3 nucleotides are TGTGCCAGCAGCTTAGGACAGGCCGGGGAGCTGTTTTTT. Translation: CASSLGQAGELFF.

The chain links TRBV28 to TRBJ2-1; possibly TRBD2 for D (5 bases). The germline V and J ends were trimmed by 2 bases and 10 bases, with 24 bases remaining between them. From germline, CDR1 is MDHEN and CDR2 SYDVKM. The CDR3 runs to 17 residues. The chain's CDR3 is CASSLHPGWADPMEQFF. As DNA, the CDR3 is TGTGCCAGCAGTTTACATCCGGGGTGGGCTGATCCCATGGAGCAGTTCTTC.

This clonotype was counted only a few times. This rearrangement joins TRBV5-1 to TRBJ2-3, with D perhaps being TRBD1 or TRBD2 (5 bases each). The CDR3 spans 15 residues. The V and J ends lost 1 base and 2 bases respectively, with 11 bases between them. Germline CDR1 is SGHRS and CDR2 is YFSETQ. The CDR3 reads CASSLIGTVTDTQYF. The CDR3 nucleotides are TGCGCCAGCAGCTTGATTGGGACCGTCACAGATACGCAGTATTTT.